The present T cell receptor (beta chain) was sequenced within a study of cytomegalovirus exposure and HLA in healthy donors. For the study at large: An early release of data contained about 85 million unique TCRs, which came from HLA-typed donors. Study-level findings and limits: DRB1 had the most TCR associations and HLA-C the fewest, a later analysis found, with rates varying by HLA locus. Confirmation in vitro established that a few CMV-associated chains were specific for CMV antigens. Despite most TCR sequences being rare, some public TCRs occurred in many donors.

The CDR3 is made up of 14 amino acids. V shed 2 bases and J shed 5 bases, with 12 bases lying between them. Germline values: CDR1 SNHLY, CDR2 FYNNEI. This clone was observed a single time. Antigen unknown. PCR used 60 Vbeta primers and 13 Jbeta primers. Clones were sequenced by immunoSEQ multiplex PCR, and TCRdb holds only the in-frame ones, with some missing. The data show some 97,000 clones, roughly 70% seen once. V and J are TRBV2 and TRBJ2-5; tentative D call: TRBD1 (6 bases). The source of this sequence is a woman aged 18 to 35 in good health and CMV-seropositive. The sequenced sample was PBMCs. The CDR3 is CASSEIRGIETQYF. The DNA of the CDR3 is TGTGCCAGCAGTGAAATCAGGGGTATTGAGACCCAGTACTTC.